The following is a TCR beta chain sequence with its context. What it recognizes is unknown. The sample comes from a study of cytomegalovirus exposure and HLA in healthy donors. Overall study findings and caveats: Cytomegalovirus-associated status was assigned to about 170 TCR beta chains. As immune exposure information, only CMV serostatus was available. After further analysis at a later stage, 17,000 or so TCR beta sequences were associated with HLA alleles at 0.05 false discovery rate. Within the data, a cluster of highly shared sequence variants was likely a sequencing artifact.

V lost 0 bases, J lost 7 bases, and 12 bases lay in between. From germline, CDR1 is WNHNN and CDR2 SYGVQD (reference sequence). This CDR3 has 14 amino acids. PCR involved 60 Vbeta and 13 Jbeta primers. The table came from immunoSEQ multiplex PCR; TCRdb's copy has only in-frame clones and leaves some out. This sample's table reports some 70,000 clones. The chain is built from TRBV10-1 and TRBJ2-5; D is possibly TRBD2 (5 bases). The receptor comes from a female donor in good health and CMV-seropositive. Sequencing used PBMCs. The CDR3 reads CASSESRAPGTQYF. DNA for the CDR3: TGCGCCAGCAGTGAGTCGAGGGCCCCTGGGACCCAGTACTTC.